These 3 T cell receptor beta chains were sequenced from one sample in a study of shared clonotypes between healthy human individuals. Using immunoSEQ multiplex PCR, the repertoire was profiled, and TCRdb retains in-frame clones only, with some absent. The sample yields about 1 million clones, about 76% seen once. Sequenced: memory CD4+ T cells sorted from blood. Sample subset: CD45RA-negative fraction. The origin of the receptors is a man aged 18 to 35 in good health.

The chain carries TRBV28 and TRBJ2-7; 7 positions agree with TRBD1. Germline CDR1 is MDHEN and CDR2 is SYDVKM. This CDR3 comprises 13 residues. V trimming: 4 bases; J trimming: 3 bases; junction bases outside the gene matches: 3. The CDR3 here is CASSWGTVYEQYF. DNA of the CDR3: TGTGCCAGCAGTTGGGGGACAGTCTACGAGCAGTACTTC.

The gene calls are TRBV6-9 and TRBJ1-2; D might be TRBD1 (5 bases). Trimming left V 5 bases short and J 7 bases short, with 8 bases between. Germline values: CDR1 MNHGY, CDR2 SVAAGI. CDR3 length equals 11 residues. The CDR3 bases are TGTGCCAGCAGTGAAAGGGGTGGCTACACCTTC. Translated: CASSERGGYTF.

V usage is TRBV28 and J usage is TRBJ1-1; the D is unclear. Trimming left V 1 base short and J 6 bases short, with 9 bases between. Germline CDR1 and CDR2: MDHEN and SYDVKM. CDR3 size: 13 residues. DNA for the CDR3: TGTGCCAGCAGTTTATCAGTCCAGCCTGAAGCTTTCTTT. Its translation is CASSLSVQPEAFF.